This T cell receptor (beta chain) was documented in a study of CD8 T cells in Susac syndrome. Overall study: Patients with Susac syndrome were therapy-naive, taking corticosteroids, with some also receiving intravenous immunoglobulin, or taking intravenous immunoglobulin alone at the time their blood was drawn.

A note on this clonotype: What it binds is not known.

Sequencing of TCR beta drew on CD8+ and CD4+ T cells from blood. Susac syndrome patients met recently defined diagnostic criteria for definite or probable disease. Study-wide results and caveats: The authors acknowledged that the study's TCR sequencing and HLA analysis involved relatively few individuals.

RNA totalling roughly 0.45 to 1 ug underwent reverse transcription with random hexamers. TCRdb reprocessed the immunoSEQ multiplex PCR reads via MiXCR and lists one record per CDR3 protein. Of 50,000 to 55,000 distinct CDR3 sequences in the sample, 95% were seen once. CDR1 and CDR2 from the germline V gene are KGHSH and LQKENI. This CDR3 comprises 16 residues. V shed 3 bases and J 3 bases; nucleotides not matched to a gene: 8. The chain uses TRBV18 and TRBJ2-4, with 7 bases matching TRBD2. Sequenced material: CD8+ T cells from PBMCs. This sequence was found in a human donor with Susac syndrome. CDR3 protein: CASSPVAGNLKNIQYF. The DNA for the CDR3 is TGTGCCAGCTCACCCGTAGCGGGCAACCTCAAAAACATTCAGTACTTC.